This T cell receptor beta chain stems from a study of Graves' ophthalmopathy and Graves' hyperthyroidism (dated by TCRdb to 2017 to 2018). For the wider study: Peripheral blood samples were taken at the time of initial diagnosis, before any treatment was given. Once sampling was done, hyperthyroidism patients were given methimazole at a starting dose of 30 mg daily, while ophthalmopathy patients were given high-dose intravenous methylprednisolone. In over five hyperthyroidism patients, the T-cell repertoires found in thyroid tissue were compared with those found in blood. The study used TCR beta repertoire signatures to distinguish Graves' ophthalmopathy from Graves' hyperthyroidism and to predict progression to ophthalmopathy. To explore V-J signatures that separate ophthalmopathy from hyperthyroidism, a discovery set of about 98 patients was enrolled, consisting of 43 with ophthalmopathy and 57 with stable hyperthyroidism. In total, approximately 140 blood samples were TCR-sequenced: 40 to 45 ophthalmopathy, some 75 hyperthyroidism and around 17 hyperthyroidism-to-ophthalmopathy patients. The independent validation cohort included 18 to 20 hyperthyroidism patients plus 17 patients who later progressed from hyperthyroidism to ophthalmopathy. Study-wide findings and limitations: No statistical method was used to set the sample size in advance, and the investigators knew which group each participant was assigned to. In cross-validation, the 13-signature model distinguished ophthalmopathy from stable hyperthyroidism with less than 90% sensitivity and about 81% specificity, while in the test set the corresponding values were about 79% and 69%. In validation, the model predicted ophthalmopathy progression with more than 70% sensitivity and 72.22% specificity; 12 predicted patients were CT-confirmed with GO in a median of about 7.1 months. Most of the expanded thyroid clonotypes with a frequency above 0.001 were also detected in blood, and it was suggested that the thyroid immune response may be reflected by blood repertoires.

This clonotype appeared once. This receptor's antigen is unknown. No much larger clone is present one base from it, and per-base qualities are unavailable. A single read makes a weak case. Hyperthyroidism was defined as stable when no progression to ophthalmopathy occurred within 18 months of follow-up. Hyperthyroidism patients were newly diagnosed, with disease duration under 2 months, and aged 18 to 65 years. Patients with other autoimmune diseases, uncontrolled infections, pregnancy or lactation were excluded from the study. Clinical symptoms, serum thyroxine, TRAb, thyroid ultrasound and orbital computed tomography were used for diagnosis. PBMCs were isolated from 7.5 to 10 ml of fresh peripheral blood by Ficoll-Paque density gradient centrifugation. Total RNA was extracted with Trizol reagent and quality-checked on an Agilent 2100 Bioanalyzer. For repertoire sequencing, the TCR beta CDR3 regions were amplified from RNA transcripts. HTBI primers and the Qiagen OneStep RT-PCR kit were used in a first-round RT-PCR, which was followed by a second-round multiplex PCR, size selection and purification. The libraries underwent paired-end sequencing with 100 bp reads on an Illumina HiSeq2000. The original methods were these. SOAPnuke was used to process the reads, throwing out any read that had adapters, had uncalled bases, had a mean Phred below 15, or lacked an exact constant-primer or identifier match. High-quality paired reads were merged with COPE v1.2.5. Clonotypes were defined as unique nucleotide sequences and were aligned to IMGT TRB V, D and J references using MiTCR v1.1. The analysis was limited to V-J combinations with a frequency above 0.0001, which together covered more than 98% of repertoires. A TCR clonal expansion and chaos score per V-J combination was defined as the ratio of F50 clonal expansion to chaos observed in the TCRdist matrix. Features were reduced by Welch's t-statistics and random forest to approximately 13 V-J combinations, which fed a naive Bayes classifier. The similarity between thyroid and blood repertoires was quantified using the Morisita-Horn index. The public reads were reanalyzed by TCRdb: fastp trimming at Q25, MiXCR alignment, in-frame beta chains only. All rows with the same CDR3 protein become a single entry with the most common DNA and genes. The V and J calls follow TCRdb's processing rather than the paper's. This sample is represented by 300,000 to 450,000 distinct CDR3 sequences; approximately 18% of them were singletons. The top ten clonotypes cover 2.4% of the sample.

The clonotype originates from an adult woman with stable Graves' hyperthyroidism. Sequencing was carried out using peripheral blood.

This receptor carries the CDR3 CASSTGTSGSGETQYF. The bases read TGTGCCAGCAGCACCGGGACTAGCGGGAGCGGAGAGACCCAGTACTTC. The receptor chain draws on TRBV12-3 or TRBV12-4 and TRBJ2-5; TRBD2 lines up with 14 middle nucleotides. V loses 6 bases at its end and J loses 4 bases; junction bases beyond the gene matches: 7. Spanning cysteine to phenylalanine, the CDR3 consists of 16 amino acids. This entry keeps only the CDR3 DNA: 48 bases, framed from base 1.